The entry that follows covers one T cell receptor (beta chain) sequence. Clones were read by immunoSEQ multiplex PCR, and TCRdb kept only the in-frame ones, dropping some. The sample includes about 250,000 clones, just over 85% of them seen just once. The source of the sample is a study of blood T cell repertoires in COVID-19. On the study more broadly: The United States, Italy and Spain provided the acute and convalescent COVID-19 samples.

The CDR3 extends over 17 amino acids. The V end lost 0 bases, the J end lost 11 bases, and 26 bases lay between the germline ends. The V gene's germline CDR1 is SGDLS and CDR2 YYNGEE. The study assigned cohorts using participant-reported clinical history. The origin of this receptor is a man aged 40-49 years who had recovered from COVID-19. V is TRBV9 and J is TRBJ1-1; D call uncertain. The sequencing sample was made of PBMCs or T cells enriched from blood (not recorded which). The CDR3 nucleotides read TGTGCCAGCAGCGTAGCTGCTTCGCGGGGAGAACCCCTGGAGGCTTTCTTT. Translation: CASSVAASRGEPLEAFF.